Included here is one TCR beta chain sequence, with context. Germline V gene sequence: CDR1 MGHRA, CDR2 YSYEKL. This CDR3 has 16 amino acids. J gave up 4 bases and V 0 bases, and 7 bases lay outside the gene matches. This sample was taken from a study of shared clonotypes between healthy human individuals. Data came from immunoSEQ multiplex PCR; TCRdb stores just in-frame clones and leaves some out. The sample carries 550,000 to 800,000 clones, 90% recorded once. This TCR was recovered from a man aged 18 to 29 in good health. Some clones in this sample may be carry-over from other donors' samples. The chain has TRBV4-1 and TRBJ2-3; the match to TRBD2 covers 7 bases. The sample was memory CD8+ T cells from PBMCs. Subset described: CD45RO+ cells pooled with CCR7-negative TemRA cells. CDR3 amino acids: CASSQDYPGGADTQYF. Here the CDR3 DNA reads TGCGCCAGCAGCCAAGACTATCCGGGAGGCGCAGATACGCAGTATTTT.